The source of this TCR beta chain is a study of T cells after yellow fever vaccination. The CDR3 spans 17 residues. V lost 3 bases, J lost 0 bases, and 16 bases lay in between. In germline, CDR1 is SGHRS, CDR2 YFSETQ. Study-wide results and limits: Though it reached lower strength, the secondary response hit its peak faster, day 5 versus 15. Bulk-population clonotypes that are abundant could appear as contaminants in FACS-sorted repertoires.

One entry per CDR3 protein results from TCRdb running MiXCR on the 5' RACE reads. The profile covers 250,000 or so distinct CDR3 sequences, with roughly 4% appearing a single time and 19% taken by the ten largest. This clonotype was picked up many times. The antigen is not known. The chain employs TRBV5-1 and TRBJ2-1; maybe TRBD2 (6 bases). The sequenced sample was PBMCs, obtained 15 days after the yellow fever booster vaccination. This receptor was obtained from a man aged 18 to 30 who received the YFV17D yellow fever vaccine. The CDR3 protein is CASSSESVGLSYNEQFF. The CDR3 DNA is TGCGCCAGCAGCTCAGAGAGTGTGGGACTCTCCTACAATGAGCAGTTCTTC.